This T cell receptor beta chain was captured by sequencing in a study of T cell changes during pregnancy in multiple sclerosis (dated by TCRdb to about 2019). For the study in its entirety: In women with multiple sclerosis, the researchers looked at how the T cell repertoire shifted as pregnancy progressed.

About this clone: Its antigen specificity is not known. The record has no base qualities; no much larger clone is one base away.

Measured from the cysteine to the phenylalanine, the CDR3 is 16 residues long. Of the read, only the CDR3 DNA is kept; its 48 bases are in frame from base 1. Relative to germline, V is missing 5 bases and J is missing 0 bases, with 7 bases of the junction outside any gene match. CDR1 SGDLS and CDR2 YYNGEE are derived from the germline V gene. Library method: the immunoSEQ multiplex PCR assay. TCRdb's version of the immuneACCESS table is confined to in-frame rearrangements and falls short of the full clone set. An unresolved V gene accounts for under half of the shortfall where checked; the remainder is of unknown origin. Recorded for this sample are around 53,000 clones; around 90% of them occurred a single time. The top ten clonotypes cover roughly 3% of the sample.

The clonotype originates from a female donor with multiple sclerosis, enrolled in a pregnancy study. Here the sequenced sample was CD8+ T cells from peripheral blood mononuclear cells, taken before pregnancy. The chain employs TRBV9 and TRBJ2-1, with 8 bases matching TRBD2. The CDR3 corresponds to CASRPAGGLSYNEQFF. Read as DNA, the sequence is TGTGCCAGCAGGCCGGCGGGGGGTCTCTCCTACAATGAGCAGTTCTTC.